This entry is about one T cell receptor (beta chain). Its cognate antigen is unknown. The data originate from a study of cytomegalovirus exposure and HLA in healthy donors. Overall study results and limits: Most observed TCR sequences were rare, whereas some public TCRs were detected in many donors. The authors assumed roughly uniform sequencing depth across donors for presence/absence analyses. Follow-up analysis found HLA locus-dependent TCR association rates, highest for DRB1 and lowest for HLA-C.

The primer mix had 60 Vbeta and 13 Jbeta primers. The protocol was immunoSEQ multiplex PCR, while the TCRdb copy is restricted to in-frame clones and leaves out a portion. The sample holds around 150,000 clones, around 77% seen once. The germline CDR1 and CDR2 sequences are LNHDA and SQIVND (reference sequence). Germline trimming cut 5 bases from V and 5 bases from J; bases unmatched to any gene: 9. This CDR3 comprises 15 residues. V usage is TRBV19 and J usage is TRBJ1-1; 9 bases agree with TRBD1. The sequenced material came from PBMCs. This sequence was found in a young man in good health. The CDR3: CASSAGTGLRTEAFF. The CDR3 DNA sequence: TGTGCCAGTAGTGCCGGGACAGGGTTGAGAACTGAAGCTTTCTTT.